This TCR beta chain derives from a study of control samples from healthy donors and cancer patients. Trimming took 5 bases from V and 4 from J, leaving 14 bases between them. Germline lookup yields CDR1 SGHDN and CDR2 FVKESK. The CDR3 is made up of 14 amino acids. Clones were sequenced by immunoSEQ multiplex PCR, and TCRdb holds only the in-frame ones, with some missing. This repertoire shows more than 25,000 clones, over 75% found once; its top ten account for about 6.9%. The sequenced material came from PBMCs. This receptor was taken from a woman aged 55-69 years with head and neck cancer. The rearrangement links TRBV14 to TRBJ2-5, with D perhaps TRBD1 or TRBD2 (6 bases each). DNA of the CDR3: TGTGCCAGCAGCTTATCGCCGGGGGCAGAGACCCAGTACTTC. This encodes CASSLSPGAETQYF.